This T cell receptor beta chain was documented in a study of breast tumors, draining lymph nodes, adjacent tissues. The lymph nodes were axillary draining lymph nodes from breast cancer patients. This CDR3 is 14 amino acids long. Trimming took 6 bases from V and 2 from J, leaving 10 bases between them. TCRdb reanalysed the multiplex PCR reads using MiXCR and keeps one entry per CDR3 protein. The sample consists of fewer than 200,000 distinct CDR3 sequences, 30% to 35% of them appearing once. This clonotype has ten or more counts. The chain employs TRBV12-3 or TRBV12-4 and TRBJ2-2; D ambiguous. The source material was axillary lymph node tissue. This TCR derives from a female donor with breast cancer. Some clones in this sample may be carry-over from other donors' samples. As DNA, the CDR3 is TGTGCCAGCAGCCGATCTCGAAACACCGGGGAGCTGTTTTTT. Its protein is CASSRSRNTGELFF.